This T cell receptor (beta chain) was identified during a study of blood T cell repertoires in COVID-19. The CDR3 is 18 amino acids. Germline CDR1 is SEHNR and CDR2 is FQNEAQ (reference sequence). Between the trimmed V and J ends, which lost 1 base and 0 bases, there was a span of 16 bases. The repertoire was sequenced with immunoSEQ multiplex PCR; TCRdb's copy has only in-frame clones and lacks some. Altogether about 440,000 clones are present, roughly 88% being singletons, with the ten largest covering roughly 0.66%. Material: PBMCs or T cells enriched from blood (not recorded which). The chain carries TRBV7-9 and TRBJ2-1; perhaps TRBD1 as D (6 bases). The sequence was collected from a man aged 18 to 29 who had recovered from COVID-19. The CDR3 is CASSLEGVKQSSYNEQFF. The CDR3 nucleotides read TGTGCCAGCAGCTTAGAGGGGGTAAAACAAAGCTCCTACAATGAGCAGTTCTTC.